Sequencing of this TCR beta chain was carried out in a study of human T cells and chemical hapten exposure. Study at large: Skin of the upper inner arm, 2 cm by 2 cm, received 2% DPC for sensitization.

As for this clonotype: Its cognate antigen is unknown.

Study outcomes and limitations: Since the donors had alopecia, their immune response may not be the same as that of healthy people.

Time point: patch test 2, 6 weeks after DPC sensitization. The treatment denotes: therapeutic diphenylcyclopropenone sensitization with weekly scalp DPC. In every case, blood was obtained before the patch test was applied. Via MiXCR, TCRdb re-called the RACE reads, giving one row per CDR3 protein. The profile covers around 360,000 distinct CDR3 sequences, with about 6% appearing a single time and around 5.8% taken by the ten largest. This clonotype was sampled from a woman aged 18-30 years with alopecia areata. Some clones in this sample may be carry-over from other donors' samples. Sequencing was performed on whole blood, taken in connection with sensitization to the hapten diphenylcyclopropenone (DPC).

In nucleotides, the CDR3 is TGTGCCAGCAGCGCAGGGGACTATGGCTACACCTTC. Encoded protein: CASSAGDYGYTF. This chain links TRBV12-3 or TRBV12-4 with TRBJ1-2; possible D gene TRBD1, 6 bases. This CDR3 spans 12 amino acids. The V and J ends lost 6 bases and 3 bases respectively, with 8 bases between them.